The text below deals with one TCR beta chain. The specificity of this receptor is unknown. Base-call qualities are not available, and no considerably larger clone is one nucleotide away. The data stem from a study of cytomegalovirus exposure and HLA in healthy donors (dated by TCRdb to about 2017). Background on the whole study: An earlier analysis of more than 550 of the donors reported over 250 Gb of sequence data and around 120 million unique TCR beta sequences obtained from around 180 million T cells. Rather than drawing on any new phenotypic data, the later analysis identified candidate immune exposures from TCR beta sequences and the way those sequences occurred across donors. Typing coverage varied by locus: about 620-630 donors for A, B, C, DRB1 and DQB1; more than 500 for DQA1; more than 600 for DPA1; fewer than 480 for DPB1. To decide whether each TCR beta V gene segment behaved as functional or pseudogenic, an earlier analysis of some 600 of the donors relied on high-throughput TCR beta sequencing. Donor age, sex, ethnicity and CMV serostatus were collected together with the repertoire data. Across around 400 genotyped donors of the cohort, an average of roughly 250,000 unique TCR beta nucleotide sequences per donor were sequenced, and approximately 17% of those sequences were non-productive. Of the approximately 370 genotyped donors, 75% to 85% were placed in the genetic ancestry cluster associated with self-reported Caucasian donors. Roughly five DR-DQ haplotypes were treated as single units for association and clustering because of strong linkage in the cohort. Every discovery cohort repertoire had been produced on one sequencing platform. The study profiled the T cell repertoires of hundreds of subjects by immunosequencing and related them to cytomegalovirus serostatus. Genome-wide SNP genotypes for about 60% of the roughly 700 donors were used in a later genetic analysis, which treated that subset as a discovery cohort. Approximately 300 gigabases of sequencing data and 70 million to 100 million unique TCR sequences were included in an early release covering about 700 HLA-typed donors. A later analysis re-examined previously published TCR beta repertoires from roughly 720 donors and added high-resolution HLA genotyping to investigate patterns of TCR occurrence. A separate validation cohort of 100 to 150 different subjects was used in addition to the roughly 620-subject first cohort. The study combined high-throughput TCR immunosequencing, statistical association of individual TCRs with disease status, and machine learning to predict cytomegalovirus infection status. HLA typing covered class I and class II loci at four-digit resolution. The study aimed to test whether signatures of past pathogen exposure could be identified by cataloging public T cell receptors. Broader findings and caveats from the paper: Strong co-occurrence of HLA alleles, especially DR and DQ, made assigning TCR associations to individual alleles difficult. The sequencing pipeline was judged likely to have produced a cluster of highly shared sequence variants as a technical artifact. Correlated functional status among segregating V segments might reflect linkage disequilibrium, but an unknown experimental factor could not be ruled out. The classifier was reported to diagnose cytomegalovirus status with high specificity and sensitivity in both the original and validation cohorts. Some IMGT-functional V segments, including TRBV6-2 and TRBV6-3, could not be told apart with the 87-base-pair reads, so those segments were excluded. A further reported finding was that TCR beta sequences accurately predicted the HLA-A and HLA-B alleles for most subjects in the first cohort. In an earlier analysis of approximately 600 of the donors, most TCR beta V segments were observed in productive rearrangements about 87% or about 30% of the time, broadly matching IMGT annotations. A later analysis found that most CMV-associated TCR beta chains appeared HLA-restricted, with HLA associations seemingly driven largely by CMV exposure. In a later analysis, about 16,000 TCR beta sequences were associated with specific HLA alleles at a false discovery rate of 0.05. The only immune exposure information available for the cohort was CMV serostatus. The earlier analysis of fewer than 750 of the donors excluded 15 to 20 rarely observed V segments, including chromosome 9 orphons, because counts were too low. Roughly uniform sequencing depth across donors was assumed in presence/absence analyses, although this assumption may not hold. While some public TCRs were present in many individuals, most TCR sequences turned up only very rarely across donors. The authors suggested that the approach could potentially be generalized to other disease states and immunological phenotypes. In a later analysis, several top co-occurrence clusters were reported to appear linked to parvovirus B19, influenza, CMV and Epstein-Barr virus. The study gave a list of 150 to 200 TCR beta chains associated with cytomegalovirus. Only TCR beta chains were sequenced in this cohort, and the absence of alpha or paired-chain data limited detectable features. Because some donors lacked HLA typing at each locus, the association tests relied only on the typed subset. In vitro tests confirmed that a few of the cytomegalovirus-associated TCR beta chains recognize cytomegalovirus antigens. A later analysis found that TCR association rates varied across HLA loci, with DRB1 alleles showing the most associated TCRs and HLA-C alleles the fewest. An association between a missense DCLRE1C variant and V-gene and J-gene trimming of TCR beta chains was found in a later genetic analysis and replicated in an independent cohort. Compared with equally common non-associated chains, HLA-associated TCR beta chains in a later analysis were more clonally expanded and had lower generation probabilities. In a later genetic analysis, fewer N-insertions in productive TCRs were reported among donors in an Asian-associated ancestry cluster than the roughly 710-donor mean.

The library relied on the immunoSEQ multiplex PCR assay. A mixture of 60 forward primers for TCR Vbeta segments and 13 reverse primers for TCR Jbeta segments was used in the multiplex PCR. Amplification of the CDR3 region of rearranged TCR beta genes was performed with a multiplex PCR assay on genomic DNA. The amplified TCR beta libraries were sequenced on the Illumina HiSeq System as 87-base-pair reads. The authors' pipeline ran thus. A later analysis counted approximately 84 million unique TCR beta chains across the 550 to 800 repertoires, and around 9.9 million of these chains were shared by at least two donors. Raw reads were error-corrected and collapsed into unique sequences by a nearest-neighbor algorithm in which closely related sequences were merged to remove PCR and sequencing errors. CDR3 sequences were aligned to IMGT reference sequences to assign V, D and J gene segments. For a sequence to be retained, a match of at least six nucleotides to both a V gene segment and a J gene segment was required. Rearrangements were classified as productive when the CDR3 lacked stop codons and remained in frame with V and J, and all other rearrangements were classified as non-productive. Following IMGT convention, CDR3 was defined as the stretch from the second conserved V-encoded cysteine up to the conserved J-encoded phenylalanine. The earlier analysis of 550 to 650 of the donors excluded any sequence lacking an unambiguous match to a single V gene segment. In an earlier analysis of approximately 590 of the donors, a V segment was called functional when productive rearrangements were above 56.7%, and segregating when the standard deviation between donors exceeded 5%. A statistical classification framework was built to diagnose cytomegalovirus status from the catalog of TCR beta chain sequences. In a later analysis, V and J genes were assigned by comparing TCR nucleotide sequences against IMGT/GENE-DB human TR gene sequences. In a later analysis, CDR3 sequences and most-parsimonious VDJ recombination scenarios were assigned using the TCRdist pipeline. In a later analysis, each TCR beta chain was defined by its CDR3 amino acid sequence together with its V-gene family, and reads without a unique V-gene family were excluded. As a way to deal with suspected cross-contamination and a sequencing artifact, a later analysis dropped hundreds of nucleotide sequences that were highly shared and had low generation probability. In a later analysis, a clonal expansion index was calculated for each public chain from normalized within-repertoire ranks of inferred template counts. In a later analysis, generation probabilities were computed with a VDJ recombination model fitted to out-of-frame rearrangements, and the resulting probabilities were checked against IGoR. In a later analysis, hypergeometric tests were used to score TCR-TCR, TCR-HLA and TCR-CMV co-occurrence, with a repertoire-size bias correction applied to TCR pairs. False discovery rates were estimated in a later analysis by permuting HLA or CMV assignments 20 times. In a later analysis, co-occurring TCRs were grouped with DBSCAN, and TCRdist sequence similarity was added when clustering was performed within HLA-allele-positive subsets. For co-occurrence clustering, repertoires with fewer than 30,000 or more than 120,000 public chains were excluded, along with roughly 5 repertoires with anomalous nucleotide sharing. Held by TCRdb, this immuneACCESS table contains in-frame sequences only and omits some clones. Under half of the omission traces to an unresolved V gene where checked; the cause of the rest is unknown. The DNA was the basis for D and trimming; V, J and clone size are from that table. This sample lists 160,000 or so clones; around 80% were detected once. The ten largest clones add up to roughly 8% of the sample.

CDR1 is given as SGHRS and CDR2 as YFSETQ, both from the germline V gene. There are 16 amino acids in the CDR3, from cysteine to phenylalanine inclusive. The DNA shown is the 48-base CDR3, in frame from base 1. V and J are trimmed by 4 bases and 5 bases, and the gene matches miss 9 bases of the junction. The cohort was made up of approximately 670 healthy bone marrow donors. All cohort members were sampled while nominally healthy, although unrecorded immune exposures were likely present. The donor was CMV seropositive and was included in the group of approximately 300 seropositive cohort members. Every donor gave a peripheral blood sample, and the peripheral blood mononuclear cells from that sample were used for TCR beta sequencing. The Qiagen DNeasy Blood Extraction Kit was used to extract genomic DNA from the blood cell samples.

The sample comprised PBMCs. The rearranged chain carries TRBV5-1 and TRBJ1-5; 10 junctional bases match TRBD1. This sequence originates from a male donor in good health and CMV-seropositive. The CDR3 region: CASSLGGQGFHQPQHF. In nucleotide form, the sequence is TGCGCCAGCAGCCTGGGGGGACAGGGGTTCCATCAGCCCCAGCATTTT.